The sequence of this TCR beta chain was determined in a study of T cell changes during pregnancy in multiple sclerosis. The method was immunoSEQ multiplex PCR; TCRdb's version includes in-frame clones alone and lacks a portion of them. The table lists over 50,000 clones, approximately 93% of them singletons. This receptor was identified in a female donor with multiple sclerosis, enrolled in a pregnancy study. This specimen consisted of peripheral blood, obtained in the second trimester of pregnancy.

The CDR3 region has the DNA TGCGCCAGCAGCCAAGGCACAGAGATTAATGAAAAACTGTTTTTT. Encoded protein: CASSQGTEINEKLFF. The chain is built from TRBV4-1 and TRBJ1-4; no reliable D call. CDR1 and CDR2 (germline): MGHRA, YSYEKL. Trimming stripped 1 base from V and 4 bases from J, with 10 bases between. The CDR3 is 15 amino acids.